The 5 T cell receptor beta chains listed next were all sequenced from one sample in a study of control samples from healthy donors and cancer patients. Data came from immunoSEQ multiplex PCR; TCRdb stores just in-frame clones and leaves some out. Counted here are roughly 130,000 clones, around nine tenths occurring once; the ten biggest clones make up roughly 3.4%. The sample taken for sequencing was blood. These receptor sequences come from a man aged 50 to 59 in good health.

The CDR3 DNA reads as TGTGCCAGCAGTTCTAACCTTAGGAGTCAGCCCCAGCATTTT. It codes for CASSSNLRSQPQHF. The chain combines TRBV28 with TRBJ1-5; no reliable D call. Trimming took 4 bases from V and 6 from J, leaving 13 bases between them. Looked up from germline, CDR1 is MDHEN and CDR2 is SYDVKM. The CDR3 covers 14 residues.

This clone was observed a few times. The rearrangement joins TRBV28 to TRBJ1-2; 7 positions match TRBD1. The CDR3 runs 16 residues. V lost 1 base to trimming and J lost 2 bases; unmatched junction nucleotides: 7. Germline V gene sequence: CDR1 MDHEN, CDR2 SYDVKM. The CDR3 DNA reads TGTGCCAGCAGTTTATCGGGGGCAGGGGGGAACTATGGCTACACCTTC. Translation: CASSLSGAGGNYGYTF.

The CDR3 protein is CASSPKSQFMNTEAFF. The CDR3 region has the DNA TGTGCCAGTAGTCCCAAGAGCCAGTTCATGAACACTGAAGCTTTCTTT. V is TRBV19 and J is TRBJ1-1, with D hard to call. V lost 5 bases and J lost 0, with 16 bases in between. Germline assignment: CDR1 LNHDA and CDR2 SQIVND (reference sequence). The CDR3 extends over 16 amino acids. Full variable domain (outside the CDR3, taken from reference TRBV19 and TRBJ1-1): DGGITQSPKYLFRKEGQNVTLSCEQNLNHDAMYWYRQDPGQGLRLIYYSQIVNDFQKGDIAEGYSVSREKKESFPLTVTSAQKNPTAFYLCASSPKSQFMNTEAFFGQGTRLTVV.

The CDR3 loop is CASSLSTGATYNEQFF. CDR3 DNA sequence: TGTGCCAGCAGTTTATCGACGGGGGCTACCTACAATGAGCAGTTCTTC. The chain carries TRBV27 and TRBJ2-1; TRBD1 or TRBD2 may be the D gene (6 bases each). The CDR3 runs 16 residues. The V and J ends lost 0 bases and 2 bases respectively, with 11 bases between them. The germline CDR1 and CDR2 sequences are MNHEY and SMNVEV (reference sequence).

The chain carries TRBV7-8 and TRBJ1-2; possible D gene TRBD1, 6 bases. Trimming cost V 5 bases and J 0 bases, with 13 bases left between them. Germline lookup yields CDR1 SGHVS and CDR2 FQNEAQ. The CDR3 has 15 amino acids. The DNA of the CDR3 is TGTGCCAGCAGCCTTGGACAGAGCCCTAACTATGGCTACACCTTC. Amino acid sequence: CASSLGQSPNYGYTF.